What follows are 4 T cell receptor beta chains derived from one specimen sequenced in a study of shared T cell receptors in the human thymus. TCRdb's copy holds only in-frame clones and misses some; the assay was immunoSEQ multiplex PCR. Among over 350,000 clones listed, around 93% were seen once. Material for sequencing was thymocytes. Source of these receptors: a human donor.

This chain uses TRBV5-6 with TRBJ1-5, with D perhaps matching TRBD1 (6 bases). The CDR3 totals 16 residues. V lost 4 bases and J lost 6, with 20 bases in between. The V gene's germline CDR1 is SGHDT and CDR2 YYEEEE. CDR3 sequence (DNA): TGTGCCAGCAGCCAATTCAATCAGGGGCTGGCTCAGCCCCAGCATTTT. This encodes CASSQFNQGLAQPQHF.

This clone was counted once. V gene TRBV4-1 combines with J gene TRBJ1-3; a weak D match, TRBD1 (5 bases). Trimming removed 0 bases at V and 4 bases at J, with 13 bases between. The CDR3 has 16 amino acids. From germline, CDR1 is MGHRA and CDR2 YSYEKL. CDR3 nucleotides: TGCGCCAGCAGCCAAGAGCCCAGGGTACGCGGAAACACCATATATTTT. Residues: CASSQEPRVRGNTIYF.

The sample holds one count of this clone. The chain uses TRBV27 and TRBJ2-7; D is perhaps TRBD1 or TRBD2 (5 bases each). V shed 2 bases and J shed 2 bases, with 13 bases lying between them. CDR1 MNHEY and CDR2 SMNVEV come from the germline V gene (reference sequence). CDR3 length equals 15 residues. CDR3 protein: CASSLRTSGPYEQYF. The CDR3 region has the DNA TGTGCCAGCAGTTTAAGGACTTCAGGGCCCTACGAGCAGTACTTC.

The gene calls are TRBV14 and TRBJ1-6, with 7 bases fitting TRBD1. Per germline, CDR1 SGHDN and CDR2 FVKESK. CDR3 length: 17 amino acids. The J segment lost 13 bases and the V segment lost 0 bases, leaving 15 bases of the junction unmatched. Here the CDR3 reads CASSQDRGGQVRTPLHF. The CDR3 DNA reads TGTGCCAGCAGCCAAGATCGGGGTGGACAGGTTCGTACCCCCCTCCACTTT.